This is a list of T cell receptor beta chains from one sample in a study of T-cell reconstitution after alpha-beta-depleted transplantation in children. TCRdb analysed the PCR reads with MiXCR anew, one entry per CDR3 protein. The profile shows about 640,000 distinct CDR3 sequences, 15% to 20% of them singletons. The sequences come from PBMCs from the stem cell graft donor, collected from the stem cell graft. All receptors come from a human donor who donated a stem cell graft to a child with acute myeloid leukemia. The CDR3 runs from the conserved cysteine through the conserved F or W. Fields, in order: V gene, D gene, clone size, J gene, CDR3 length, CDR3 protein, CDR3 DNA. A D gene is named only where the DNA matches it firmly. Only part of the rows carry a size: once, few, many, or a class if the clone is expanded.

>TRBV27|NA|many|TRBJ1-1|12
CASRTGPRKAFF
TGTGCCAGCAGGACCGGCCCACGCAAAGCTTTCTTT
>TRBV18|NA|NA|TRBJ2-5|14
CASSLSGTSETQYF
TGTGCCAGCTCACTTTCCGGGACAAGCGAGACCCAGTACTTC
>TRBV29-1|NA|NA|TRBJ1-1|12
CSPWHPNTEAFF
TGCAGCCCTTGGCACCCGAACACTGAAGCTTTCTTT
>TRBV20-1|NA|NA|TRBJ1-3|14
CSARVVGLGDTIYF
TGCAGTGCTAGAGTTGTTGGGCTGGGTGACACCATATATTTT
>TRBV7-2|TRBD2|many|TRBJ2-5|16
CASSLALAEVVKTQYF
TGTGCCAGCAGCTTAGCACTAGCGGAGGTGGTAAAGACCCAGTACTTC
>TRBV7-7|TRBD2|many|TRBJ2-5|16
CASSFGLAGGQETQYF
TGTGCCAGCAGCTTTGGACTAGCGGGGGGGCAAGAGACCCAGTACTTC
>TRBV20-1|NA|many|TRBJ1-6|14
CSASQTRGRTPLHF
TGCAGTGCTAGCCAGACCCGGGGCAGGACACCCCTCCACTTT
>TRBV5-4|TRBD1|few|TRBJ2-1|19
CASSSAGTAYFSSYNEQFF
TGTGCCAGCAGCTCAGCCGGGACAGCGTACTTCAGCTCCTACAATGAGCAGTTCTTC
>TRBV21-1|NA|NA|TRBJ2-7|15
CASKRTGGTSYEQYF
TGTGCCAGCAAACGGACAGGGGGTACCTCCTACGAGCAGTACTTC
>TRBV4-2|TRBD1|NA|TRBJ1-5|15
CASSRLTGDNQPQHF
TGTGCCAGCAGTCGACTGACAGGGGACAATCAGCCCCAGCATTTT
>TRBV4-2|NA|NA|TRBJ1-4|14
CASSGQIGNEKLFF
TGTGCCAGCAGCGGACAGATCGGTAATGAAAAACTGTTTTTT
>TRBV12-3/TRBV12-4|TRBD1|many|TRBJ1-5|14
CASRLGQGNQPQHF
TGTGCCAGCAGACTCGGACAGGGCAATCAGCCCCAGCATTTT
>TRBV6-5|NA|NA|TRBJ2-1|15
CASSSDFVSYNEQFF
TGTGCCAGCAGTTCGGACTTTGTCTCCTACAATGAGCAGTTCTTC
>TRBV12-3/TRBV12-4|NA|few|TRBJ2-1|12
CASSSGVTEQFF
TGTGCCAGCAGTTCCGGAGTGACAGAGCAGTTCTTC
>TRBV12-3/TRBV12-4|NA|many|TRBJ1-2|13
CASSPRAAWGYTF
TGTGCCAGCAGCCCTCGGGCCGCTTGGGGCTACACCTTC
>TRBV4-3|NA|NA|TRBJ2-4|15
CASSHLGQTKNIQYF
TGCGCCAGCAGCCACCTCGGACAGACGAAAAACATTCAGTACTTC
>TRBV6-1|NA|many|TRBJ2-2|16
CAALRGRAENTGELFF
TGTGCCGCCCTGAGGGGCAGGGCCGAGAACACCGGGGAGCTGTTTTTT
>TRBV29-1|TRBD1|few|TRBJ1-5|15
CSVGTGTGKNQPQHF
TGCAGCGTGGGGACTGGGACAGGAAAAAATCAGCCCCAGCATTTT
>TRBV29-1|NA|many|TRBJ2-1|10
CSGTSNEQFF
TGCAGCGGGACTTCCAATGAGCAGTTCTTC
>TRBV6-6|NA|many|TRBJ1-1|13
CASPRGPNTEAFF
TGTGCCAGCCCCCGGGGGCCGAACACTGAAGCTTTCTTT
>TRBV11-2|NA|few|TRBJ1-1|14
CASSARPRTTEAFF
TGTGCCAGCAGCGCCAGACCCCGGACCACTGAAGCTTTCTTT
>TRBV7-2|NA|many|TRBJ1-2|13
CASSLARGYGYTF
TGTGCCAGCAGCTTAGCCAGGGGCTATGGCTACACCTTC
>TRBV5-1|TRBD2|few|TRBJ2-1|16
CASSSDRPGLADEQFF
TGCGCCAGCAGCTCGGACCGGCCGGGACTAGCCGATGAGCAGTTCTTC
>TRBV10-3|NA|NA|TRBJ1-2|14
CAISESGGGYGYTF
TGTGCCATCAGTGAGTCTGGGGGCGGCTATGGCTACACCTTC